This TCR beta chain was recorded in a study of shared clonotypes between healthy human individuals (dated by TCRdb to the early 2020s). For context, the study as a whole: A couple of women and three men aged 18 to 49 years were included in the cohort. For each donor, three plates each were used for CD4 naive and CD4 memory, two plates were used for CD8 naive, and one plate was used for CD8 memory. To estimate repertoire size and how much clonotype sharing occurs between individuals, the study deeply sequenced the blood TCR repertoires of about five healthy adults. Libraries were prepared and TCR repertoires were sequenced by different laboratories using diverse techniques, in order to increase sequencing depth and limit assay-specific biases. Between about 0.8 and 8.9 billion PBMCs per donor were obtained by leukapheresis. Broad study findings and their caveats: Naive subsets generally had larger estimated clonotype richness than memory subsets. The genetic and exposure-history diversity represented was limited by the small number of donors. Sampling was restricted to blood, and TCR repertoires in tissue are likely to differ from TCR repertoires in blood. Pairwise subsampling indicated that sequencing depth was expected to affect the degree of clonotype sharing among donors. Rarefaction of sorted-subset datasets indicated incomplete sequencing despite the large sequencing depth. Compared with non-shared clonotypes, the clonotypes found in all four sorted-subset donors had higher generation probabilities. When several donors were compared, the shared fraction of clonotypes was approximately 5% for naive CD4, 3.5% to 4% for naive CD8, 2% to 2.5% for memory CD4, and 0.4% for memory CD8.

This clone appeared a few times. Which antigen it targets is not known. No per-base quality is available; no much larger clone lies one base away. Taken from the germline V gene (reference sequence), the CDR1 and CDR2 loops are SEHNR and FQNEAQ. The CDR3 starts with the cysteine, ends with the phenylalanine, and has 12 residues. Only the CDR3 DNA is retained, 36 bases long and in frame from the first base. A distance of 8 bases separates the germline ends of V and J, which lose 4 bases and 4 bases respectively. For the CD8 naive samples, CD45RO-negative cells were positively selected for CCR7, yielding a CD45RA+CCR7+ population from which TemRA cells were excluded. The donors were healthy, HIV-negative adults with no recently reported acute infections or vaccinations. All donors were Caucasian adults living in Nashville, Tennessee, USA. Blood was obtained by leukapheresis, after which PBMCs were separated by Ficoll-Histopaque density gradient centrifugation and cryopreserved in liquid nitrogen vapor phase. Purity and quantity of every magnetically sorted T cell population were checked by analytical flow cytometry. Genomic DNA was isolated from each sorted fraction and quantified by UV absorbance on a Nanodrop 2000c.

TCR CDR3 regions were amplified from genomic DNA by multiplex PCR using the deep immunoSEQ assay. For each cell subset, the extracted genomic DNA was distributed evenly across all wells of several immunoSEQ 96-well plates, and each plate served as one replicate. Each replicate PCR for sorted subsets received roughly 200 ng genomic DNA, equal to roughly 30,000 T cell genomes. The purified libraries were quantified using a Qubit 3.0 fluorometer, sized with a Bioanalyzer 2100, and then quantified again using the KAPA Library Quantification kit. Every immunoSEQ 96-well plate was sequenced on a dedicated single-read 150-cycle Illumina NextSeq 550 flow cell. As for how the authors treated the data: Because the immunoSEQ output held only junctional sequences and lacked quality scores, the filtering could not match the filtering applied to full-length reads. Sequences were annotated with PyIR, a Python wrapper for IgBLAST v1.9, and V/J genes and CDR3 were assigned using IMGT germline references. Reads with weak V/J assignments (E-value above 1e-6), missing CDR3, stop codons, out-of-frame junctions, or ambiguous translated residues were removed. V3J clonotypes were defined by identical inferred V gene, J gene, and CDR3 amino acid sequence. Percentage overlap between repertoires was computed as shared unique clonotypes divided by the size of the smaller repertoire. Repertoire richness was assessed with RTK rarefaction, the Chao1 estimator, and Recon v2.1 estimates of unobserved clonotypes. Generation probabilities were computed with OLGA for all TCRbeta clonotypes obtained by the gDNA method from four donors. TCRdb stores this immuneACCESS table with in-frame sequences only. Part of the clones is absent; in the studies checked, under half of the shortfall reflects unresolved V genes, and no reason is known for the rest. V, J and clone size derive from that table, while D and trimming were established from the DNA sequence. A total of more than 2 million clones appear in this sample, 85% to 95% of them only once. Of the sample, roughly 1% is held by the ten largest clones.

The clonotype was recovered from a man younger than 35 in good health. The sample taken for sequencing was naive CD8+ T cells sorted from blood. Taken with the paper, the label for cell subset or site translates to: CD45RA+CCR7+. The chain was built from TRBV7-9 and TRBJ2-7, with no confident D gene call. CDR3 loop: CASSWSGYEQYF. The DNA sequence is TGTGCCAGCAGCTGGAGTGGATACGAGCAGTACTTC. With the portions outside the CDR3 filled from the reference TRBV7-9 and TRBJ2-7 genes, the complete variable region becomes DTGVSQNPRHKITKRGQNVTFRCDPISEHNRLYWYRQTLGQGPEFLTYFQNEAQLEKSRLLSDRFSAERPKGSFSTLEIQRTEQGDSAMYLCASSWSGYEQYFGPGTRLTVT.